The 15 T cell receptor beta chains presented below share a single source sample, sequenced in a study of shared clonotypes between healthy human individuals (dated by TCRdb to 2018 to 2021). The protocol used for the library was the immunoSEQ multiplex PCR assay. TCRdb took over this immuneACCESS table, retaining in-frame rearrangements with V and J assigned. Such tables are incomplete; in checked studies, under half of the missing clones stem from an unresolved V gene, and the remainder is unexplained. The table for this sample lists around 990,000 clones; 77% of them were counted only once. The ten largest clones capture about 0.89% of the sample. The sample taken for sequencing was memory CD4+ T cells from PBMCs. This specimen's cell subset or site label, interpreted: CD45RA-negative fraction. The origin of the receptors is a man younger than 30 in good health. Some clones in this sample may be carry-over from other donors' samples.

J is TRBJ2-3 and V is TRBV29-1, with D possibly called TRBD1 or TRBD2 (5 bases each). V lost 3 bases and J 4 bases, leaving 11 bases between the germline ends. This CDR3 is 13 amino acids long. The germline gives CDR1 SQVTM, CDR2 ANQGSEA. CDR3 loop: CSVEKGRPDTQYF. In DNA form, the CDR3 reads TGCAGCGTTGAGAAGGGACGGCCAGATACGCAGTATTTT.

The chain uses TRBV5-1 and TRBJ2-3, with D possibly being TRBD1 (5 bases). The CDR3 covers 15 residues. Germline assignment: CDR1 SGHRS and CDR2 YFSETQ. Trimming cost V 4 bases and J 3 bases, with 15 bases left between them. CDR3: CASSLTGRATDTQYF. DNA of the CDR3: TGCGCCAGCAGCCTCACAGGAAGGGCGACAGATACGCAGTATTTT.

This clone was observed a few times. The rearrangement uses TRBV9 and TRBJ1-4; a weak D match, TRBD1 (5 bases). The CDR3 runs to 16 residues. Germline CDR1 is SGDLS and CDR2 is YYNGEE. The germline V and J ends were trimmed by 0 bases and 7 bases, with 16 bases remaining between them. CDR3 amino acids: CASSVGGLGVGEKLFF. The CDR3, as DNA: TGTGCCAGCAGCGTAGGGGGACTCGGGGTTGGTGAAAAACTGTTTTTT.

The J gene is TRBJ2-7, the V gene TRBV27; the D is unclear. CDR1 and CDR2 from the germline V gene are MNHEY and SMNVEV (reference sequence). Trimming removed 0 bases from V and 6 bases from J, with 15 bases in between. This CDR3 comprises 15 residues. DNA for the CDR3: TGTGCCAGCAGTTTATCGTCTCCGCGACCCCCCGAGCAGTACTTC. Translating it yields CASSLSSPRPPEQYF.

This clone has ten or more counts. V and J are TRBV7-2 and TRBJ1-1, with D uncertain. The germline V and J ends were trimmed by 3 bases and 2 bases, with 10 bases remaining between them. The CDR3 contains 14 residues. From germline, CDR1 is SGHTA and CDR2 FQGNSA. The CDR3 spells CASSFQAYNTEAFF. CDR3 sequence (DNA): TGTGCCAGCAGCTTCCAGGCATACAACACTGAAGCTTTCTTT. Based on the CDR3 plus reference TRBV7-2 and TRBJ1-1, the full variable domain is GAGVSQSPSNKVTEKGKDVELRCDPISGHTALYWYRQSLGQGLEFLIYFQGNSAPDKSGLPSDRFSAERTGGSVSTLTIQRTQQEDSAVYLCASSFQAYNTEAFFGQGTRLTVV.

This chain links TRBV7-9 with TRBJ1-5, with D possibly being TRBD1 (6 bases). The CDR3 has 14 residues. Trimming removed 1 base at V and 9 bases at J, with 13 bases between. Germline-derived CDR1 and CDR2 are SEHNR and FQNEAQ (reference sequence). The CDR3, as DNA: TGTGCCAGCAGCTTAGGGCAGGGGAGAGGGCCCCAGCATTTT. Its protein product is CASSLGQGRGPQHF. Full variable domain (remainder filled in from reference TRBV7-9 and TRBJ1-5): DTGVSQNPRHKITKRGQNVTFRCDPISEHNRLYWYRQTLGQGPEFLTYFQNEAQLEKSRLLSDRFSAERPKGSFSTLEIQRTEQGDSAMYLCASSLGQGRGPQHFGDGTRLSIL.

In regard to this clone: A read error may account for a junction end that differs from germline. The rearrangement joins TRBV14 to TRBJ2-5; tentative D call: TRBD1 (7 bases). Germline assignment: CDR1 SGHDN and CDR2 FVKESK. This CDR3 region has 17 residues. The CDR3 is CVSSHPQGRRGLETQYF. CDR3 bases: TGTGTCAGCAGCCATCCACAGGGGCGGAGGGGGTTAGAGACCCAGTACTTC.

This chain uses TRBV7-6 with TRBJ2-3; D might be TRBD2 (7 bases). Germline V gene lookup returns CDR1 SGHVS and CDR2 FNYEAQ. V lost 5 bases to trimming and J lost 1 base, with 25 bases between them. The CDR3 is 19 residues long. DNA for the CDR3: TGTGCCAGCAGCGCCGCCTCCCGCGGGGGCCTACGGGGCACAGATACGCAGTATTTT. Translating it yields CASSAASRGGLRGTDTQYF.

In this sample, this clone turned up many times. V usage is TRBV25-1 and J usage is TRBJ1-1; D gene ambiguous. Germline V lookup: CDR1 MGHDK, CDR2 SYGVNS. The V gene lost 8 bases and the J gene lost 1 base, with 8 bases spanning the gap. CDR3 length equals 12 residues. CDR3: CASRAANTEAFF. CDR3 sequence (DNA): TGTGCCAGCCGGGCAGCGAACACTGAAGCTTTCTTT. The whole variable domain, filled in from reference TRBV25-1 and TRBJ1-1, reads EADIYQTPRYLVIGTGKKITLECSQTMGHDKMYWYQQDPGMELHLIHYSYGVNSTEKGDLSSESTVSRIRTEHFPLTLESARPSHTSQYLCASRAANTEAFFGQGTRLTVV.

This chain connects TRBV18 to TRBJ2-3; TRBD2 matches at 10 bases. The CDR3 is made up of 16 amino acids. CDR1 is KGHSH, CDR2 LQKENI, per germline. The V segment lost 6 bases and the J segment 5 bases; nucleotides outside the gene matches: 11. In DNA form, the CDR3 reads TGTGCCAGCTCCTCCGGCCTAGCGGGAGCGGGAGATACGCAGTATTTT. Translating it yields CASSSGLAGAGDTQYF.

The chain combines TRBV20-1 with TRBJ2-5, with D hard to call. CDR3 length: 11 amino acids. Germline V gene data show CDR1 as DFQATT and CDR2 as SNEGSKA (reference sequence). V lost 5 bases and J 2 bases, leaving 6 bases between the germline ends. DNA of the CDR3: TGCAGTGCTGGAAAACAAGAGACCCAGTACTTC. Amino acids: CSAGKQETQYF.

The chain is built from TRBV6-9 and TRBJ2-5; 7 nucleotides agree with TRBD1. The J segment lost 3 bases and the V segment lost 11 bases, leaving 6 bases of the junction unmatched. The CDR3 length is 12 residues. Looked up from germline, CDR1 is MNHGY and CDR2 is SVAAGI. The CDR3 DNA reads TGTGCCGCGACAGGGCCCAAAGAGACCCAGTACTTC. Amino acid sequence: CAATGPKETQYF.

On this clone: Other DNA sequences in the same sample also yield this CDR3. The V gene is TRBV7-8, the J gene TRBJ2-7, with 8 bases matching TRBD2. This CDR3 has 15 residues. Germline trimming cut 5 bases from V and 4 bases from J; bases unmatched to any gene: 10. The germline gives CDR1 SGHVS, CDR2 FQNEAQ. CDR3 amino acids: CASSLGAGGTYEQYF. The CDR3 coding sequence is TGTGCCAGCAGCCTGGGTGCGGGAGGTACGTACGAGCAGTACTTC.

The chain joins TRBV6-1 to TRBJ2-1, with TRBD2 matching over 13 bases. The V gene end was trimmed by 7 bases and the J gene end by 8 bases; junction bases not matched to a gene: 5. Germline V gene lookup returns CDR1 MNHNS and CDR2 SASEGT. The length of the CDR3 is 14 residues. CDR3 coding DNA: TGTGCCAGCATGTGGACTAGCGGGAGTTATGAGCAGTTCTTC. Protein sequence: CASMWTSGSYEQFF.

Note on this clone: Other DNA sequences in this sample translate to the same CDR3. The CDR3 protein is CASSFGSSGANVLTF. CDR3 DNA: TGTGCCAGCAGTTTTGGCAGCTCTGGGGCCAACGTCCTGACTTTC. This chain links TRBV27 with TRBJ2-6; D unresolved. V lost 3 bases to trimming and J lost 0 bases, with 6 bases between them. The CDR3 sequence is 15 residues long. Germline CDR1 and CDR2: MNHEY and SMNVEV (reference sequence).